Listed below are T cell receptor beta chains from one sample, sequenced in a study of cytomegalovirus exposure and HLA in healthy donors. Sequencing used immunoSEQ multiplex PCR; TCRdb keeps in-frame clones, though not all of them. The sample holds tens of thousands of clones, roughly two thirds seen once. What was sequenced was PBMCs. The receptors were sampled from a man aged 60 to 75 in good health and CMV-seropositive. Each CDR3 is given without its conserved first and last residue. Each record gives: CDR3 length, V gene, J gene, CDR3 protein.

cdr3_length: 12
v_call: TRBV6-6
j_call: TRBJ1-1
cdr3_aa: ASSRDTLNTEAF

cdr3_length: 15
v_call: TRBV19
j_call: TRBJ1-4
cdr3_aa: ASSLGTVGQGDEKLF

cdr3_length: 10
v_call: TRBV10-3
j_call: TRBJ1-1
cdr3_aa: AIGQLAAEAF

cdr3_length: 13
v_call: TRBV5-1
j_call: TRBJ2-2
cdr3_aa: ASSSGTGDTGELF

cdr3_length: 14
v_call: TRBV7-9
j_call: TRBJ1-1
cdr3_aa: ASTPGVRGGAAEAF

cdr3_length: 14
v_call: TRBV2
j_call: TRBJ2-5
cdr3_aa: ASLGRGTGDQETQY

cdr3_length: 9
v_call: TRBV7-9
j_call: TRBJ2-7
cdr3_aa: ASSLGDSEY

cdr3_length: 13
v_call: TRBV10-3
j_call: TRBJ2-1
cdr3_aa: AITSTSGRPNEQF

cdr3_length: 13
v_call: TRBV6-5
j_call: TRBJ1-1
cdr3_aa: ASRSPRDRGTEAF

cdr3_length: 13
v_call: TRBV28
j_call: TRBJ2-7
cdr3_aa: ASSEIPGLSYEQY

cdr3_length: 10
v_call: TRBV10-3
j_call: TRBJ2-7
cdr3_aa: AISPGAYEQY

cdr3_length: 14
v_call: TRBV5-1
j_call: TRBJ2-3
cdr3_aa: ASSAATGGTADTQY

cdr3_length: 13
v_call: TRBV18
j_call: TRBJ2-2
cdr3_aa: ASSPRQGDTGELF

cdr3_length: 11
v_call: TRBV10-3
j_call: TRBJ1-5
cdr3_aa: AINRDRAQPQH

cdr3_length: 13
v_call: TRBV18
j_call: TRBJ2-7
cdr3_aa: ASSPPGTGPVEQY

cdr3_length: 11
v_call: TRBV5-6
j_call: TRBJ1-5
cdr3_aa: ASSLQANQPQH

cdr3_length: 15
v_call: TRBV28
j_call: TRBJ2-5
cdr3_aa: ASSILAVAGGSETQY

cdr3_length: 12
v_call: TRBV6-1
j_call: TRBJ2-4
cdr3_aa: ATQGGDLGGIQY

cdr3_length: 11
v_call: TRBV19
j_call: TRBJ1-2
cdr3_aa: ASSIRTGYGYT

cdr3_length: 13
v_call: TRBV28
j_call: TRBJ1-5
cdr3_aa: ASSTGTARNQPQH

cdr3_length: 13
v_call: TRBV11-2
j_call: TRBJ2-1
cdr3_aa: ASSLSGAGYNEQF

cdr3_length: 12
v_call: TRBV2
j_call: TRBJ2-1
cdr3_aa: ASETGGGNNEQF

cdr3_length: 13
v_call: TRBV4-2
j_call: TRBJ1-2
cdr3_aa: ASSRDRLANYGYT

cdr3_length: 11
v_call: TRBV7-2
j_call: TRBJ1-1
cdr3_aa: ASSPTGGLYAF

cdr3_length: 13
v_call: TRBV7-6
j_call: TRBJ1-3
cdr3_aa: ASSPRDGQANTIY

cdr3_length: 12
v_call: TRBV5-1
j_call: TRBJ2-5
cdr3_aa: ASTRRGREETQY

cdr3_length: 10
v_call: TRBV25-1
j_call: TRBJ2-7
cdr3_aa: ASGKRSPEMY